The clone carrying this T cell receptor (beta chain) was found a few times. Its target is unknown. Germline CDR1 and CDR2: DFQATT and SNEGSKA (reference sequence). V was pared by 2 bases and J by 5 bases, with 12 bases between. The CDR3 consists of 13 residues. Where ophthalmopathy was present, donors had moderate-to-severe activity, CAS ≥3, NOSPECS ≥4 and duration under 3 months. Establishment of the diagnosis relied upon clinical symptoms, serum thyroxine, TRAb, thyroid ultrasound and orbital computed tomography. The data belong to a study of Graves' ophthalmopathy and Graves' hyperthyroidism. About the study: The authors collected peripheral blood at initial diagnosis, before any treatment. Study-wide findings and caveats: From stable hyperthyroidism, ophthalmopathy was separated by a 13-signature model with 85% to 90% sensitivity and roughly 81% specificity.

RNA served as the template for amplifying TCR beta CDR3 regions. In the first round, RT-PCR was carried out with HTBI primers, and a multiplex PCR formed the second round. TCRdb ran MiXCR on the multiplex PCR reads and lists one entry per CDR3 protein. The top ten hold under 3.5% of the sample, which has around 600,000 distinct CDR3 sequences, roughly two fifths seen once. This sequence originates from an adult man with Graves' ophthalmopathy. The sequenced sample consisted of peripheral blood. This chain joins TRBV20-1 and TRBJ2-5; D is uncertain. In DNA, the CDR3 is TGCAGTGCTAGATACTCGTACCCGGAGACCCAGTACTTC. It codes for CSARYSYPETQYF.